These 17 T cell receptor beta chains originate from one sample sequenced in a study of blood T cell repertoires in COVID-19. The method was immunoSEQ multiplex PCR; TCRdb's version includes in-frame clones alone and lacks a portion of them. The table includes 70,000 to 100,000 clones, more than 90% detected once. Sequencing was performed on peripheral blood. These receptors all stem from a man aged 55-75 years with acute or convalescent COVID-19.

V usage is TRBV5-1 and J usage is TRBJ1-1; weak D call: TRBD1 (6 bases). Germline-derived CDR1 and CDR2 are SGHRS and YFSETQ. This CDR3 region has 15 residues. V lost 3 bases and J lost 5, with 17 bases in between. The CDR3 DNA follows: TGCGCCAGCAGCTCGGGACACTCTCGAGGTACTGAAGCTTTCTTT. Amino acids: CASSSGHSRGTEAFF.

The chain combines TRBV27 with TRBJ2-3, with a weak D call TRBD1 (6 bases). From germline, CDR1 is MNHEY and CDR2 SMNVEV (reference sequence). V lost 6 bases, J lost 2 bases, and 18 bases lay in between. CDR3 length equals 16 residues. The chain's CDR3 is CASRPVRGTYTDTQYF. The CDR3 coding sequence is TGTGCCAGCAGACCGGTAAGGGGGACGTACACAGATACGCAGTATTTT.

The rearrangement uses TRBV19 and TRBJ2-1, with 11 bases aligning to TRBD1. The V segment lost 3 bases and the J segment 1 base; nucleotides outside the gene matches: 8. This CDR3 has 18 residues. From germline, CDR1 is LNHDA and CDR2 SQIVND (reference sequence). In DNA form, the CDR3 reads TGTGCCAGTAGTATCCGGGACAGGGGGTTGCGGTCCTACAATGAGCAGTTCTTC. Its protein is CASSIRDRGLRSYNEQFF.

The chain recombines TRBV10-3 with TRBJ1-4; 8 bases agree with TRBD1. Losses at the gene ends were 5 bases for V and 8 bases for J; bases not matched to a gene: 4. The CDR3 totals 13 residues. CDR1 is ENHRY, CDR2 SYGVKD, per germline. For the CDR3, the DNA is TGTGCCATCAGTACCGGGACAGGCGAAAAACTGTTTTTT. Its translation: CAISTGTGEKLFF.

The chain joins TRBV19 to TRBJ2-5; 9 bases match TRBD1. CDR3 length: 14 amino acids. J was trimmed by 2 bases and V by 6 bases; bases with no gene match: 4. Germline V gene sequence: CDR1 LNHDA, CDR2 SQIVND (reference sequence). The CDR3: CASSSDRGQETQYF. The CDR3 DNA is TGTGCCAGTAGCTCTGACAGGGGGCAAGAGACCCAGTACTTC.

This clone was recorded once. This rearrangement joins TRBV3-1 (or the pseudogene TRBV3-2) to TRBJ1-1; D gene uncertain. V gave up 1 base and J gave up 5 bases, with 8 bases separating them. The CDR3 extends over 13 amino acids. Germline V lookup: CDR1 LGHDT, CDR2 YNNKEL (reference sequence). The CDR3 here is CASSQGGGTEAFF. In nucleotides, the CDR3 is TGTGCCAGCAGCCAAGGCGGAGGAACTGAAGCTTTCTTT.

The chain recombines TRBV15 with TRBJ1-5; tentative D call: TRBD1 (5 bases). Trimming pared 1 base from V and 0 bases from J, leaving 16 bases between. The CDR3 sequence is 18 residues long. Germline V gene data show CDR1 as LNHNV and CDR2 as YYDKDF (reference sequence). The CDR3 DNA sequence: TGTGCCACCAGCAGAGGTACAGGAGTCGGTAATAGCAATCAGCCCCAGCATTTT. Protein product: CATSRGTGVGNSNQPQHF.

The chain employs TRBV13 and TRBJ2-1; D possibly corresponds to TRBD2 (5 bases). This CDR3 contains 16 residues. V was trimmed by 5 bases and J by 1 base, leaving 15 bases between them. CDR1 PRHDT and CDR2 FYEKMQ come from the germline V gene (reference sequence). CDR3 sequence reads: CASSLIGVGSYNEQFF. Here the CDR3 DNA reads TGTGCCAGCAGCCTAATCGGGGTTGGGTCCTACAATGAGCAGTTCTTC.

The chain is built from TRBV28 and TRBJ2-1; D is possibly TRBD2 (6 bases). This CDR3 spans 12 amino acids. CDR1 is MDHEN, CDR2 SYDVKM, per germline. Trimming removed 3 bases from V and 9 bases from J, with 9 bases in between. CDR3 in amino acids: CASSFGGFEQFF. In DNA form, the CDR3 reads TGTGCCAGCAGTTTCGGAGGGTTTGAGCAGTTCTTC.

CDR3 residues: CASSFFVGGDEAFF. CDR3 in DNA: TGTGCCAGCAGCTTCTTTGTAGGGGGCGATGAAGCTTTCTTT. V and J are TRBV11-2 and TRBJ1-1; 7 nucleotides line up with TRBD1. Germline V gene lookup returns CDR1 SGHAT and CDR2 FQNNGV. V lost 3 bases and J lost 7; bases outside the gene matches: 8. CDR3 length: 14 residues.

The chain has TRBV5-4 and TRBJ2-2; TRBD2 agrees at 7 bases. Germline-derived CDR1 and CDR2 are SGHNT and YYREEE (reference sequence). Trimming cost V 2 bases and J 0 bases; bases outside gene matches: 7. There are 17 residues in the CDR3. As DNA, the CDR3 is TGTGCCAGCAGCTTATCCTTGGGGGGGTCGAACACCGGGGAGCTGTTTTTT. Translation: CASSLSLGGSNTGELFF.

CDR3 sequence (DNA): TGTGCCAGCAGCTTGGACGCGGCGCGGATAGGCCTGAGCTCTGGAAACACCATATATTTT. This translates into CASSLDAARIGLSSGNTIYF. V usage is TRBV5-5 and J usage is TRBJ1-3; no reliable D call. Between the trimmed V and J ends, which lost 0 bases and 0 bases, there was a span of 22 bases. This CDR3 comprises 20 residues. Germline-derived CDR1 and CDR2 are SGHKS and YYEKEE (reference sequence).

This chain joins TRBV4-3 and TRBJ1-5, with unresolved D. Between the trimmed V and J ends, which lost 0 bases and 0 bases, there was a span of 9 bases. CDR3 length equals 16 residues. Germline-derived CDR1 and CDR2 are LGHNA and YSLEER. CDR3 amino acids: CASSQEAQYSNQPQHF. The CDR3 DNA reads TGCGCCAGCAGCCAAGAGGCACAGTATAGCAATCAGCCCCAGCATTTT.

The chain joins TRBV3-1 (or the pseudogene TRBV3-2) to TRBJ2-7; the D gene is possibly TRBD1 (6 bases). Trimming removed 3 bases at V and 5 bases at J, with 11 bases between. The CDR3 extends over 13 amino acids. In germline, CDR1 is LGHDT, CDR2 YNNKEL (reference sequence). The CDR3 reads CASSQGYRDEQYF. The CDR3 region has the DNA TGTGCCAGCAGCCAGGGATACAGGGACGAGCAGTACTTC.

This chain connects TRBV3-1 (or the pseudogene TRBV3-2) to TRBJ2-1, with 9 nucleotides matching TRBD2. The germline V gene encodes CDR1 LGHDT and CDR2 YNNKEL (reference sequence). With V trimmed by 3 bases and J by 7 bases, 13 bases remained unmatched. The CDR3 contains 17 residues. The CDR3 bases are TGTGCCAGCAGCCATCCCCTCCCTAGCGGGGCGGGTAATGAGCAGTTCTTC. This encodes CASSHPLPSGAGNEQFF.

The CDR3 DNA reads as TGTGCCAGCAGTTCCCGGGTAGCGGGAGGGACGCCCACACACTACGAGCAGTACTTC. Encoded protein: CASSSRVAGGTPTHYEQYF. This rearrangement joins TRBV27 to TRBJ2-7; 11 positions agree with TRBD2. Germline values: CDR1 MNHEY, CDR2 SMNVEV (reference sequence). The CDR3 is 19 amino acids. V gave up 4 bases and J gave up 3 bases; unmatched junction bases: 17.

The chain uses TRBV7-2 and TRBJ1-1; maybe TRBD1 (6 bases). The germline gives CDR1 SGHTA, CDR2 FQGNSA. Trimming removed 2 bases at V and 4 bases at J, with 14 bases between. The CDR3 is made up of 15 amino acids. The CDR3 is CASSLFRGRGTEAFF. The CDR3 nucleotides read TGTGCCAGCAGCTTATTCCGGGGCAGGGGCACTGAAGCTTTCTTT. The whole variable domain, remainder taken from reference TRBV7-2 and TRBJ1-1, is GAGVSQSPSNKVTEKGKDVELRCDPISGHTALYWYRQSLGQGLEFLIYFQGNSAPDKSGLPSDRFSAERTGGSVSTLTIQRTQQEDSAVYLCASSLFRGRGTEAFFGQGTRLTVV.